These 27 T cell receptor beta chains were all obtained from the same sample, sequenced in a study of T cell repertoires in cytomegalovirus infection. TCRdb independently ran MiXCR on the reads; one entry per CDR3 protein. This table holds 510,000 or so distinct CDR3 sequences, 26% found once. Material: PBMCs. The receptors stem from a human donor in good health (CMV status not recorded). Some clones in this sample may be carry-over from other donors' samples.

The table lists this clonotype with a count of one. The CDR3 DNA follows: TGTGCCACCAGTGAGGGTGGTGCGGGAACCACTCGAAGGCAGTTCTTC. It yields the protein CATSEGGAGTTRRQFF. The rearrangement uses TRBV24-1 and TRBJ2-1; the D gene is possibly TRBD2 (6 bases). The CDR3 is made up of 16 amino acids. Per germline, CDR1 KGHDR and CDR2 SFDVKD. V was pared by 4 bases and J by 12 bases, with 24 bases between.

The genes are TRBV6-2 or TRBV6-3 and TRBJ2-3, with 7 bases that match TRBD2. The CDR3 spans 15 residues. Germline CDR1 is MNHEY and CDR2 is SVGEGT. Trimming cost V 5 bases and J 4 bases; bases outside gene matches: 9. The CDR3 nucleotides are TGTGCCAGCAGTCACGGGGGAGGGGACTCAGATACGCAGTATTTT. Residues: CASSHGGGDSDTQYF.

The rearrangement uses TRBV19 and TRBJ1-1; D possibly corresponds to TRBD1 (6 bases). Germline V gives CDR1 LNHDA, CDR2 SQIVND (reference sequence). CDR3 length: 14 residues. Trimming shortened V by 3 bases and J by 2 bases, and 10 bases separated the two germline ends. The CDR3, as DNA: TGTGCCAGTAGTATCCCAGGGGATAACACTGAAGCTTTCTTT. It translates to CASSIPGDNTEAFF. Looking up the rest from reference TRBV19 and TRBJ1-1 gives the full variable domain: DGGITQSPKYLFRKEGQNVTLSCEQNLNHDAMYWYRQDPGQGLRLIYYSQIVNDFQKGDIAEGYSVSREKKESFPLTVTSAQKNPTAFYLCASSIPGDNTEAFFGQGTRLTVV.

This chain uses TRBV10-3 with TRBJ2-2; 7 bases are shared with TRBD1. CDR3 length: 19 amino acids. Germline CDR1 ENHRY, CDR2 SYGVKD. V was clipped by 4 bases and J by 0 bases; unmatched bases: 14. In DNA, the CDR3 is TGTGCCATCAGTGGGGGCGAGACAGGGAGAACGTCGAACACCGGGGAGCTGTTTTTT. Its protein product is CAISGGETGRTSNTGELFF.

This rearrangement joins TRBV28 to TRBJ1-4, with 8 positions matching TRBD1. With V trimmed by 6 bases and J by 13 bases, 4 bases remained unmatched. This CDR3 region has 11 residues. CDR1 MDHEN and CDR2 SYDVKM come from the germline V gene. Here the CDR3 reads CASSSGQGLFF. CDR3 DNA: TGTGCCAGCAGCTCCGGACAGGGACTGTTTTTT.

This chain connects TRBV6-2 or TRBV6-3 to TRBJ1-1; D perhaps matches TRBD1 (6 bases). The V end lost 2 bases, the J end lost 1 base, and 14 bases lay between the germline ends. Germline V lookup: CDR1 MNHEY, CDR2 SVGEGT. CDR3 length: 16 residues. CDR3 sequence: CASSYGGGWTNTEAFF. Written as DNA, the CDR3 is TGTGCCAGCAGTTACGGAGGGGGTTGGACGAACACTGAAGCTTTCTTT.

On this clonotype itself: Relative to the germline gene, one junction end is altered; a read error may explain this. This chain connects TRBV19 to TRBJ1-5; no clear D gene. The germline V gene has CDR1 LNHDA and CDR2 SQIVND (reference sequence). This CDR3 is built from 14 residues. CDR3 residues: CASSLDTFQAPQHF. The CDR3 DNA reads as TGTGCCAGTAGTTTAGACACATTCCAGGCGCCCCAGCATTTT.

This chain links TRBV2 with TRBJ2-3; no firm D call. Deletions cut 7 bases from V and 0 bases from J, with 20 bases between. The CDR3 consists of 17 residues. Per the germline V gene, CDR1 is SNHLY and CDR2 is FYNNEI. The CDR3 loop reads CASKVGPAPSSTDTQYF. In DNA, the CDR3 is TGTGCCAGCAAGGTCGGACCAGCGCCGTCTAGCACAGATACGCAGTATTTT.

This clonotype was recorded a few times. CDR3 coding DNA: TGTGCCAGCAGTTTGGGGCTAGGGCGGTCAGATACGCAGTATTTT. This translates into CASSLGLGRSDTQYF. V gene TRBV12-3 or TRBV12-4 combines with J gene TRBJ2-3, with a possible D match to TRBD1 (5 bases). Trimming took 3 bases from V and 4 from J, leaving 14 bases between them. This CDR3 is built from 15 residues.

The rearrangement links TRBV12-3 or TRBV12-4 to TRBJ1-1; D ambiguous. Trimming cost V 5 bases and J 3 bases, with 10 bases left between them. This CDR3 is built from 13 residues. The CDR3 DNA reads TGTGCCAGCAGTGTGAAGCGGGACACTGAAGCTTTCTTT. This gives the protein CASSVKRDTEAFF.

This clonotype was detected only a few times. This rearrangement joins TRBV12-3 or TRBV12-4 to TRBJ2-5; D is possibly TRBD2 (5 bases). V shed 4 bases and J shed 9 bases, with 15 bases lying between them. The CDR3 covers 13 residues. The CDR3 DNA reads as TGTGCCAGCAGTTCCCGGACTCACCTCTCCCAGTACTTC. This sequence encodes CASSSRTHLSQYF.

This clonotype has more than one count but fewer than ten. The V gene is TRBV29-1, the J gene TRBJ2-1, with 7 bases that match TRBD2. V was clipped by 5 bases and J by 7 bases; unmatched bases: 8. The CDR3 loop spans 13 amino acids. Germline values: CDR1 SQVTM, CDR2 ANQGSEA. The CDR3 DNA sequence: TGCAGCGTTTGGGAGGGCCGGATGAATGAGCAGTTCTTC. Its translation: CSVWEGRMNEQFF.

V and J are TRBV20-1 and TRBJ2-1; 7 positions match TRBD2. V trimming: 6 bases; J trimming: 7 bases; junction bases outside the gene matches: 12. The germline CDR1 and CDR2 sequences are DFQATT and SNEGSKA (reference sequence). The CDR3 has 14 residues. The DNA of the CDR3 is TGCAGTGCCCCAGCGGGAATCCCTTGGAATGAGCAGTTCTTC. Translated, it gives CSAPAGIPWNEQFF.

This chain connects TRBV12-3 or TRBV12-4 to TRBJ2-4, with 11 bases identical to TRBD2. This CDR3 spans 16 amino acids. J lost 5 bases, V lost 7 bases, and 10 bases had no gene match. The CDR3 spells CASTVAGGPEENIQYF. CDR3 nucleotides: TGTGCCAGCACCGTAGCGGGAGGGCCGGAGGAAAACATTCAGTACTTC.

This clonotype was observed a few times. The V and J genes are TRBV12-3 or TRBV12-4 and TRBJ1-5, with D uncertain. The CDR3 sequence is 14 residues long. V lost 3 bases and J 5 bases, leaving 11 bases between the germline ends. This CDR3 is CASSFIVSDQPQHF. The CDR3 DNA reads as TGTGCCAGCAGTTTCATAGTATCCGATCAGCCCCAGCATTTT.

This clonotype was detected many times. This chain links TRBV7-2 with TRBJ1-3; the D is unclear. The V gene's germline CDR1 is SGHTA and CDR2 FQGNSA. The CDR3 consists of 16 residues. V was cut by 5 bases and J by 0 bases, with 14 bases left in between. CDR3 DNA: TGTGCCAGCAGCCCCCCCCCGATGGGCTCTGGAAACACCATATATTTT. Translation: CASSPPPMGSGNTIYF.

This chain joins TRBV12-3 or TRBV12-4 and TRBJ2-6; D possibly corresponds to TRBD1 (6 bases). This CDR3 contains 13 residues. Trimming shortened V by 6 bases and J by 9 bases, and 12 bases separated the two germline ends. CDR3 sequence reads: CASSQLQGNVLTF. In DNA form, the CDR3 reads TGTGCCAGCAGCCAGTTACAGGGCAACGTCCTGACTTTC.

This clonotype has just a few counts. V usage is TRBV27 and J usage is TRBJ2-1; perhaps TRBD2 as D (5 bases). Trimming removed 8 bases from V and 4 bases from J, with 21 bases in between. The CDR3 is made up of 16 amino acids. In germline, CDR1 is MNHEY, CDR2 SMNVEV (reference sequence). The CDR3 DNA reads TGTGCCAGCCGTTCGCAGCCCGGGATCACATACAATGAGCAGTTCTTC. This encodes CASRSQPGITYNEQFF.

This clonotype was counted at least ten times. This chain links TRBV7-2 with TRBJ2-7; 8 bases line up with TRBD2. Germline V gene data show CDR1 as SGHTA and CDR2 as FQGNSA. The CDR3 totals 14 residues. V trimming: 4 bases; J trimming: 0 bases; junction bases outside the gene matches: 2. The CDR3 reads CASSYGRASYEQYF. The CDR3 region has the DNA TGTGCCAGCAGCTACGGGAGGGCCTCCTACGAGCAGTACTTC.

This clonotype occurred many times. The V gene is TRBV11-2, the J gene TRBJ2-1; TRBD2 aligns across 8 bases. Germline V gene sequence: CDR1 SGHAT, CDR2 FQNNGV. J gave up 4 bases and V 5 bases, and 4 bases lay outside the gene matches. The length of the CDR3 is 14 residues. In DNA, the CDR3 is TGTGCCAGCAGCCTCGGGAGGGAATACAATGAGCAGTTCTTC. Its translation: CASSLGREYNEQFF.

In this sample, this clonotype turned up many times. The chain has TRBV7-2 and TRBJ2-5, with 9 bases matching TRBD1. CDR3 size: 15 residues. Germline CDR1 SGHTA, CDR2 FQGNSA. The junction had 1 base not matched to a gene; V was cut back by 1 base and J by 1 base. The CDR3 here is CASSLDRGRQETQYF. CDR3 coding DNA: TGTGCCAGCAGCTTAGACAGGGGGCGCCAAGAGACCCAGTACTTC. Filled out from reference TRBV7-2 and TRBJ2-5, the complete variable domain reads GAGVSQSPSNKVTEKGKDVELRCDPISGHTALYWYRQSLGQGLEFLIYFQGNSAPDKSGLPSDRFSAERTGGSVSTLTIQRTQQEDSAVYLCASSLDRGRQETQYFGPGTRLLVL.

In this sample, this clonotype turned up many times. This chain joins TRBV7-2 and TRBJ1-1; a possible D gene is TRBD1 (6 bases). The V and J ends lost 1 base and 5 bases respectively, with 11 bases between them. The germline gives CDR1 SGHTA, CDR2 FQGNSA. The CDR3 covers 14 residues. The CDR3, as DNA: TGTGCCAGCAGCTTAGGGGGGCGCGAAACTGAAGCTTTCTTT. Protein sequence: CASSLGGRETEAFF.

This clonotype has only a few counts. This rearrangement joins TRBV20-1 to TRBJ2-3, with TRBD2 matching over 8 bases. CDR1 and CDR2 from the germline V gene are DFQATT and SNEGSKA (reference sequence). CDR3 length: 15 residues. The V gene end was trimmed by 7 bases and the J gene end by 4 bases; junction bases not matched to a gene: 13. The CDR3 DNA sequence: TGCAGTGGCGAGGGTCCGGGAGGGTTTCCAGATACGCAGTATTTT. Translated: CSGEGPGGFPDTQYF.

This sequence joins TRBV11-2 and TRBJ1-2; TRBD1 might be the D (6 bases). Germline V CDR1 and CDR2: SGHAT, FQNNGV. The CDR3 is made up of 15 amino acids. Trimming left V 5 bases short and J 3 bases short, with 16 bases between. CDR3 region: CASSPRVGTHYGYTF. The DNA of the CDR3 is TGTGCCAGCAGCCCTCGGGTGGGGACACACTATGGCTACACCTTC.

This clonotype came up a few times. The chain carries TRBV11-3 and TRBJ2-6; 13 bases map to TRBD2. The trim removed 0 bases at V and 2 bases at J, leaving 4 bases unmatched. The CDR3 extends over 19 amino acids. CDR1 and CDR2 from the germline V gene are SGHNT and YENEEA. CDR3 sequence: CASSLDVGLAGAGANVLTF. The CDR3 DNA reads TGTGCCAGCAGCTTAGATGTTGGACTAGCGGGAGCTGGGGCCAACGTCCTGACTTTC.

The gene calls are TRBV7-9 and TRBJ2-1; 10 nucleotides align to TRBD2. J gave up 1 base and V 2 bases, and 2 bases lay outside the gene matches. This CDR3 spans 16 amino acids. The germline gives CDR1 SEHNR, CDR2 FQNEAQ (reference sequence). The CDR3 spells CASSLLAGESYNEQFF. The CDR3 DNA follows: TGTGCCAGCAGCTTACTAGCGGGAGAATCCTACAATGAGCAGTTCTTC.

This clonotype was observed at least ten times. This sequence joins TRBV7-2 and TRBJ1-5, with 9 bases fitting TRBD1. V trimming: 1 base; J trimming: 3 bases; junction bases outside the gene matches: 4. The CDR3 covers 16 residues. The germline V gene encodes CDR1 SGHTA and CDR2 FQGNSA. In DNA, the CDR3 is TGTGCCAGCAGCTTAGGGACAGGGGTCAACAATCAGCCCCAGCATTTT. Translated, it gives CASSLGTGVNNQPQHF.